One sample yielded the 20 T cell receptor beta chains listed below, sequenced in a study of T cells expressing NK-cell markers. After re-calling the 5' RACE reads, TCRdb lists one entry per CDR3 protein, DNA absent. Recorded for this sample: 550,000 to 600,000 distinct CDR3 sequences. The sequenced sample consisted of blood T cells: a sorted CD56 or NKG2C T cell subset, CD4+ or CD8+ T cells, or bulk PBMC T cells (not recorded which). Every receptor here comes from a man aged 18-30 years in good health.

The V and J genes are TRBV2 and TRBJ2-3; checking the TCRdb D call of TRBD1 is not possible without DNA. CDR3 length: 15 residues. Germline V lookup: CDR1 SNHLY, CDR2 FYNNEI. The CDR3 here is CASRAWDRGTDTQYF.

The chain employs TRBV7-9 and TRBJ2-3. The CDR3 covers 13 residues. The germline V gene encodes CDR1 SEHNR and CDR2 FQNEAQ (reference sequence). CDR3 sequence reads: CASSPEFEDTQYF.

V usage is TRBV6-1 and J usage is TRBJ2-3; without DNA, the TCRdb call of TRBD2 cannot be checked. Per germline, CDR1 MNHNS and CDR2 SASEGT. This CDR3 spans 16 amino acids. CDR3 in amino acids: CASSKGLAATLDTQYF.

The rearrangement uses TRBV25-1 and TRBJ2-1. The CDR3 is 16 residues long. In germline, CDR1 is MGHDK, CDR2 SYGVNS. CDR3 protein: CASSEFGGSSYNEQFF.

The rearrangement links TRBV7-2 to TRBJ1-4. This CDR3 has 17 amino acids. The germline V gene has CDR1 SGHTA and CDR2 FQGNSA. This CDR3 is CASSLGEGWLANEKLFF.

The CDR3 is CASDRVGGTEAFF. The chain couples TRBV12-3 or TRBV12-4 to TRBJ1-1; TCRdb selects TRBD1, and the lack of DNA leaves this call unchecked. This CDR3 is 13 amino acids long.

The V call is TRBV14, the J call TRBJ2-1; TCRdb's D gene call, TRBD1, goes unchecked for lack of DNA. The CDR3 loop spans 16 amino acids. The V gene's germline CDR1 is SGHDN and CDR2 FVKESK. The CDR3 loop is CASSLWTGGEVHEQFF.

This chain uses TRBV9 with TRBJ2-1; TCRdb returns TRBD2, unconfirmable since there is no DNA. In germline, CDR1 is SGDLS, CDR2 YYNGEE. The CDR3 runs to 15 residues. This CDR3 is CASSPSGRANNEQFF.

The chain employs TRBV7-9 and TRBJ2-5; TCRdb's assignment of TRBD2 cannot be checked, as there is no DNA. The CDR3 totals 16 residues. Germline loops: CDR1 SEHNR, CDR2 FQNEAQ (reference sequence). The CDR3 loop reads CASSLGGSGGQETQYF.

The chain has TRBV13 and TRBJ2-4; the TCRdb call, TRBD1, lacks DNA for checking. The CDR3 totals 15 residues. Germline V gives CDR1 PRHDT, CDR2 FYEKMQ (reference sequence). The CDR3 region is CASSFGTVAKNIQYF.

The rearrangement uses TRBV7-9 and TRBJ2-3. The V gene's germline CDR1 is SEHNR and CDR2 FQNEAQ (reference sequence). CDR3 length: 13 amino acids. The chain's CDR3 is CATLENEADTQYF.

The J gene is TRBJ2-7, the V gene TRBV13; as DNA is missing, the TRBD1 call by TCRdb cannot be tested. Germline V gene data show CDR1 as PRHDT and CDR2 as FYEKMQ (reference sequence). This CDR3 has 14 residues. CDR3 protein: CASSSPGQKYEQYF.

V gene TRBV12-3 or TRBV12-4 combines with J gene TRBJ2-2; no DNA is available, so the TRBD2 call from TCRdb remains unchecked. This CDR3 has 14 residues. CDR3: CASSGLAATGELFF.

The gene calls are TRBV5-1 and TRBJ2-1; absent DNA, TCRdb's TRBD2 call cannot be checked. CDR3 length equals 15 residues. In germline, CDR1 is SGHRS, CDR2 YFSETQ. The CDR3 sequence is CASSGGTSEYNEQFF.

The CDR3 protein is CASTGTGEQFF. This chain connects TRBV6-5 to TRBJ2-1; TCRdb's D call, TRBD1, is unchecked because there is no DNA. Germline values: CDR1 MNHEY, CDR2 SVGAGI. This CDR3 contains 11 residues.

CDR3 loop: CASRGPGHLYEQYF. V usage is TRBV12-3 or TRBV12-4 and J usage is TRBJ2-7; absent DNA, TCRdb's TRBD1 call cannot be checked. The CDR3 runs to 14 residues.

The chain recombines TRBV7-2 with TRBJ2-3; TCRdb selects TRBD2, and the lack of DNA leaves this call unchecked. The CDR3 has 15 residues. Germline assignment: CDR1 SGHTA and CDR2 FQGNSA. The CDR3: CASSSRTSGSDTQYF.

V usage is TRBV20-1 and J usage is TRBJ1-2; TCRdb's D gene call, TRBD1, goes unchecked for lack of DNA. This CDR3 is built from 18 residues. Germline loops: CDR1 DFQATT, CDR2 SNEGSKA (reference sequence). CDR3 loop: CSARDFQTGDNSNYGYTF.

The genes are TRBV4-1 and TRBJ2-1; TCRdb's D call of TRBD1 is untestable without DNA. CDR3 size: 14 residues. CDR1 is MGHRA, CDR2 YSYEKL, per germline. This CDR3 reads CASSRNRVVNEQFF.

J is TRBJ2-1 and V is TRBV6-5. The CDR3 runs 16 residues. CDR1 is MNHEY and CDR2 is SVGAGI in the germline V gene. CDR3 residues: CASSYSSLFIYNEQFF.